Sequencing of this T cell receptor beta chain was carried out in a study of CD8 T cells in Susac syndrome. Notes on the study in general: There was no clonal expansion in the CD4+ T cell repertoires of Susac syndrome.

RNA totalling roughly 0.45 to 1 ug underwent reverse transcription with random hexamers. An immunoSEQ multiplex PCR generated amplified TCR beta CDR3 products spanning 54 Vbeta and 13 Jbeta. Each CDR3 protein gets one entry after TCRdb re-called the immunoSEQ multiplex PCR reads with MiXCR. The sample has about 140,000 distinct CDR3 sequences; roughly 94% are singletons. TEMRA cells underwent FACS enrichment and CD8+ and CD4+ T cells underwent negative isolation. Germline V gene lookup returns CDR1 LNHNV and CDR2 YYDKDF (reference sequence). Trimming cost V 2 bases and J 1 base, with 12 bases left between them. The CDR3 is made up of 16 amino acids. In regard to this clonotype: Its antigen is not identified.

This TCR came from a human donor with Susac syndrome. The J gene is TRBJ2-1, the V gene TRBV15, with no clear D. Specimen: CD4+ T cells from PBMCs. Here the CDR3 reads CATSRPTLGSYNEQFF. CDR3 DNA: TGTGCCACCAGCAGACCGACTCTAGGGTCCTACAATGAGCAGTTCTTC.